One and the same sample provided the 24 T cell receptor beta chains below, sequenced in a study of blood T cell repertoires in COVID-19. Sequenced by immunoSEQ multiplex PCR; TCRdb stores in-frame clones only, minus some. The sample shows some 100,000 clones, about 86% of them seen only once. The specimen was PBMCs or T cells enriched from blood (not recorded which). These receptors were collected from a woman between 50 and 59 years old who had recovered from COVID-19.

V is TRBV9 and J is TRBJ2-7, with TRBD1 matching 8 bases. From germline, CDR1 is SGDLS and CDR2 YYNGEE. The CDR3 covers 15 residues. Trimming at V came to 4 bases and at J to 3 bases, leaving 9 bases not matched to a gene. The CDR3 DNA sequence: TGTGCCAGCAGCCCCTCCGGGACAGGAGTCTACGAGCAGTACTTC. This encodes CASSPSGTGVYEQYF.

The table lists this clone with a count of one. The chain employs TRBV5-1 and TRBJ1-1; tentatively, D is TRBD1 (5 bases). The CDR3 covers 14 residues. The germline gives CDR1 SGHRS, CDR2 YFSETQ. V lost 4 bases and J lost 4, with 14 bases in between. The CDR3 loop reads CASSPLAGSTEAFF. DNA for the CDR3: TGCGCCAGCAGCCCTTTGGCAGGGTCCACTGAAGCTTTCTTT.

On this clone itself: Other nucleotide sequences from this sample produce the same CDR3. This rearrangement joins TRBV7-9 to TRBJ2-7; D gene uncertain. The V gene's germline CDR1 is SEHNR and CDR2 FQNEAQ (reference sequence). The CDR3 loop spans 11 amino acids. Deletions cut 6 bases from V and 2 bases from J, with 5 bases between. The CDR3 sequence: CASSSAYEQYF. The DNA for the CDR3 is TGTGCCAGCAGTTCCGCCTACGAGCAGTACTTC.

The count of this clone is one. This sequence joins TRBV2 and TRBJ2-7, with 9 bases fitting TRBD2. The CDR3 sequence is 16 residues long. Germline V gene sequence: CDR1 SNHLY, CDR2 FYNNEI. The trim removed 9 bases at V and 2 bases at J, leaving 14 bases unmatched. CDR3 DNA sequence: TGTGCCAGAGGGGAGGCCAGCGGGAGGAGGGCCTACGAGCAGTACTTC. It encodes CARGEASGRRAYEQYF.

The CDR3 DNA is TGTGCCAGCAGTTCGGCTCTAGCTTCCTACGAGCAGTACTTC. Its translation is CASSSALASYEQYF. The chain has TRBV6-2 or TRBV6-3 and TRBJ2-7; D perhaps matches TRBD2 (5 bases). The length of the CDR3 is 14 residues. CDR1 is MNHEY and CDR2 is SVGEGT in the germline V gene. V was clipped by 4 bases and J by 1 base, with 11 bases between them.

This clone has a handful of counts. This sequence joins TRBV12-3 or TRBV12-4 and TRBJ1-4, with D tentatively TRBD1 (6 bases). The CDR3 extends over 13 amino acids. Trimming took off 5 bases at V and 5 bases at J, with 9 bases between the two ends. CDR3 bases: TGTGCCAGCAGTCTCGGACAGAATGAAAAACTGTTTTTT. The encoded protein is CASSLGQNEKLFF.

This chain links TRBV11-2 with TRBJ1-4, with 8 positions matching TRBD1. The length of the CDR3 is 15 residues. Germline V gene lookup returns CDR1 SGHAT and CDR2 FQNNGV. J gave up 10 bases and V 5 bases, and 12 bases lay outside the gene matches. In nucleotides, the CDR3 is TGTGCCAGCAGCCCTCGGGACAGGACTCGGGGAAAACTGTTTTTT. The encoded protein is CASSPRDRTRGKLFF.

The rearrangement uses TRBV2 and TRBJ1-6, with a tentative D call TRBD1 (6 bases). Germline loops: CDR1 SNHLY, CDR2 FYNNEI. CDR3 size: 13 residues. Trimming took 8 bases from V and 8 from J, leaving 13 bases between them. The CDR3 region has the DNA TGTGCCAGCGAAAGGGGGAGGGATTCACCCCTCCACTTT. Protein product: CASERGRDSPLHF.

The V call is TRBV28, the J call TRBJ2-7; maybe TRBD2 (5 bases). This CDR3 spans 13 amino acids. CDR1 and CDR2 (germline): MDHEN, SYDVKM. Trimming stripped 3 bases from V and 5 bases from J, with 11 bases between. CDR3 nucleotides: TGTGCCAGCAGTTTGGGGAGTTGGAACGAGCAGTACTTC. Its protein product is CASSLGSWNEQYF.

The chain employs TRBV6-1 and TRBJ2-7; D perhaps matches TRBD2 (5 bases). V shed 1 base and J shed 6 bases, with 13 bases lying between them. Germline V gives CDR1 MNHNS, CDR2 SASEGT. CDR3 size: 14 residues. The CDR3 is CASSEEFSVVEQYF. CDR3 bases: TGTGCCAGCAGTGAAGAGTTTAGCGTTGTCGAGCAGTACTTC.

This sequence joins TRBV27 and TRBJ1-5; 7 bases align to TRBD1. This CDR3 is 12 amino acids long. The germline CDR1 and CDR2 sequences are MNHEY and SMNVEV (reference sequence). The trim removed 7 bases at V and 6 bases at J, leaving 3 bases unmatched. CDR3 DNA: TGTGCCAGCAAACAGGGGTTTCAGCCCCAGCATTTT. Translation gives CASKQGFQPQHF.

The CDR3 nucleotides are TGTGCCAGTAGTATAGGCGGGGGATCTGGGGAGACCCAGTACTTC. Translation: CASSIGGGSGETQYF. V is TRBV19 and J is TRBJ2-5; 7 bases agree with TRBD2. The trim removed 1 base at V and 5 bases at J, leaving 7 bases unmatched. There are 15 residues in the CDR3. Looked up from germline, CDR1 is LNHDA and CDR2 is SQIVND (reference sequence).

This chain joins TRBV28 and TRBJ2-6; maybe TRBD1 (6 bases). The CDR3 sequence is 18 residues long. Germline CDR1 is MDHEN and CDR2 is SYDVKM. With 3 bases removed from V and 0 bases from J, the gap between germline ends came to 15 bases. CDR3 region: CASSFVGTPFSGANVLTF. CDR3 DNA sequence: TGTGCCAGCAGTTTTGTCGGGACACCTTTCTCTGGGGCCAACGTCCTGACTTTC.

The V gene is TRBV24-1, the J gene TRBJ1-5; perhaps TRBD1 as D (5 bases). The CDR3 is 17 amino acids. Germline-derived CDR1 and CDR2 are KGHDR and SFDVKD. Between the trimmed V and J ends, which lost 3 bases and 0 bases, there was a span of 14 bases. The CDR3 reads CATSDPREGNSNQPQHF. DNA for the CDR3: TGTGCCACCAGTGATCCGAGGGAGGGGAATAGCAATCAGCCCCAGCATTTT.

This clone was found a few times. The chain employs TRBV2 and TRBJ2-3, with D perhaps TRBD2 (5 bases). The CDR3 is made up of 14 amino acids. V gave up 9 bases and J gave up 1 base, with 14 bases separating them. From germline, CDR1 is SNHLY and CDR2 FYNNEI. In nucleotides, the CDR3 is TGTGCCAGAAGTTTAGCGCGTCGCACAGATACGCAGTATTTT. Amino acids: CARSLARRTDTQYF.

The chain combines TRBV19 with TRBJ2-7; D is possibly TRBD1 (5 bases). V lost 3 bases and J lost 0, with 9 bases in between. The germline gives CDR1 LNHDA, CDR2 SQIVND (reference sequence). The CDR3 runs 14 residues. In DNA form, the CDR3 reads TGTGCCAGTAGTATCCCAGGGCGCTCCTACGAGCAGTACTTC. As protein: CASSIPGRSYEQYF.

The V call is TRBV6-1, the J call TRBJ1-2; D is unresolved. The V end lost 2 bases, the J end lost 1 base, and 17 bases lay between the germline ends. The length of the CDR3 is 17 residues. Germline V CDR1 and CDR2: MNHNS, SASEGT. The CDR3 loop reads CASSEPPGLGGNYGYTF. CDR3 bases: TGTGCCAGCAGTGAACCGCCAGGTCTCGGTGGTAACTATGGCTACACCTTC.

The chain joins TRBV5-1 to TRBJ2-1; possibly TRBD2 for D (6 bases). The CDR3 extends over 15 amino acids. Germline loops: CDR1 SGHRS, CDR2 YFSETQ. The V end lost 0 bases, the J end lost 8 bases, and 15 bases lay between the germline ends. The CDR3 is CASSLVAGIVDEQFF. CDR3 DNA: TGCGCCAGCAGCTTGGTGGCGGGGATCGTGGATGAGCAGTTCTTC.

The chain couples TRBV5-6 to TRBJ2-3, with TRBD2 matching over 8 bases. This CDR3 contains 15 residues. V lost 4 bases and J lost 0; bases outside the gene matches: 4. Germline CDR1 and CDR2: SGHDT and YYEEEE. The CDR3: CASSGKRGSTDTQYF. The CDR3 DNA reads TGTGCCAGCAGCGGTAAGCGGGGGAGCACAGATACGCAGTATTTT.

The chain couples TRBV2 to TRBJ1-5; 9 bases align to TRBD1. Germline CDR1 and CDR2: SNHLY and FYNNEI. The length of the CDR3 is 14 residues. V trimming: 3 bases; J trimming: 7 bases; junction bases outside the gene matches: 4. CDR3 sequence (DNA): TGTGCCAGCAGTGAGGGGACAGGGTTCCAGCCCCAGCATTTT. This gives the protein CASSEGTGFQPQHF.

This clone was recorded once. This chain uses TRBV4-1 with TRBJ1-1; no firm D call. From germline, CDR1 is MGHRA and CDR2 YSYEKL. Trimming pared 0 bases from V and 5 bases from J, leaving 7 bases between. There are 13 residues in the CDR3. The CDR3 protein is CASSQDFGTEAFF. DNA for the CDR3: TGCGCCAGCAGCCAAGATTTCGGGACTGAAGCTTTCTTT.

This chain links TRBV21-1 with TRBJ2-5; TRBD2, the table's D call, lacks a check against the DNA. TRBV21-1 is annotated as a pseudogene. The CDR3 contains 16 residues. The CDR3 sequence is CASSTPGLGGSETQYF. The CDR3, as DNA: TGTGCCAGCAGCACACCGGGACTAGGGGGTTCAGAGACCCAGTACTTC.

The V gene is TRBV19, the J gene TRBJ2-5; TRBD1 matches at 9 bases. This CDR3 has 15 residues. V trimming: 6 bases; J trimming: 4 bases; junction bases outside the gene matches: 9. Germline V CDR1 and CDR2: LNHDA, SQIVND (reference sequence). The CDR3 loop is CASRGTGTGTETQYF. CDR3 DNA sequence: TGTGCCAGTAGGGGGACCGGGACAGGGACAGAGACCCAGTACTTC.

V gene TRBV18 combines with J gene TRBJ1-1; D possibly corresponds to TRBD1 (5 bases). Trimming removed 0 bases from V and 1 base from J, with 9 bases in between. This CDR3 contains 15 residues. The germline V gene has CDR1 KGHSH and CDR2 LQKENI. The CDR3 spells CASSPPTTANTEAFF. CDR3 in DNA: TGTGCCAGCTCACCACCGACGACAGCGAACACTGAAGCTTTCTTT.